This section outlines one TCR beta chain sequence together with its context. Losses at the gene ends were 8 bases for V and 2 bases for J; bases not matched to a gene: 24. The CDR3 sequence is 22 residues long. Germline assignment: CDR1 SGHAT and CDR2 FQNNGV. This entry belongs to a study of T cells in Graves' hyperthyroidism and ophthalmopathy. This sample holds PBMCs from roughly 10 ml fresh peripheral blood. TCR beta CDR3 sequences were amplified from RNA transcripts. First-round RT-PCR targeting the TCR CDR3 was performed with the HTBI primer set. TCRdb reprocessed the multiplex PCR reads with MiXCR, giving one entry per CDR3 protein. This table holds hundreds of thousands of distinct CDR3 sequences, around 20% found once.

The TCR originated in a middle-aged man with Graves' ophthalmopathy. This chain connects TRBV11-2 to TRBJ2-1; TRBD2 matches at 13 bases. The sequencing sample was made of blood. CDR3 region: CASGYPPTGTSGKTGPYNEQFF. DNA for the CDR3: TGTGCCAGCGGATACCCCCCTACCGGGACTAGCGGGAAGACGGGCCCCTACAATGAGCAGTTCTTC.